The 29 T cell receptor beta chains listed next were all sequenced from one sample in a study of Graves' ophthalmopathy and Graves' hyperthyroidism. Amplification of the TCR beta CDR3 regions used RNA transcripts (as template). After a first-round RT-PCR with HTBI primers, a second-round multiplex PCR was run. One entry per CDR3 protein results from TCRdb running MiXCR on the multiplex PCR reads. The sample holds about 400,000 distinct CDR3 sequences, roughly 20% seen once. Sample: peripheral blood. Every receptor here comes from a woman under 30 with stable Graves' hyperthyroidism.

Ten or more counts support this clonotype. This chain links TRBV7-3 with TRBJ2-5, with a tentative D call TRBD1 (6 bases). The CDR3 loop spans 15 amino acids. CDR1 SGHTA and CDR2 FQGTGA come from the germline V gene. The V and J ends lost 0 bases and 1 base respectively, with 9 bases between them. CDR3 nucleotide sequence: TGTGCCAGCAGCTTAACAGGGACACCCCAAGAGACCCAGTACTTC. Protein sequence: CASSLTGTPQETQYF.

This clonotype was seen only once. This chain links TRBV6-1 with TRBJ2-7, with no clear D. The J call may be faulty, since TRBJ2-5 better matches the DNA end. Germline lookup yields CDR1 MNHNS and CDR2 SASEGT. The CDR3 covers 14 residues. As DNA, the CDR3 is TGTGCCAGCAGACCCGGGCCTAGATTGGAGACCCAGTACTTC. Translation: CASRPGPRLETQYF.

Of note for this clonotype: A much larger clone lies one base from this, so it may be a read error. The chain recombines TRBV28 with TRBJ2-5, with 8 nucleotides matching TRBD1. The length of the CDR3 is 14 residues. Germline V CDR1 and CDR2: MDHEN, SYDVKM. The DNA for the CDR3 is TGTGCCAGCAGTGGAAACAGGGGGGAAGAGACCCAGTGCTTC. This translates into CASSGNRGEETQCF.

In this sample, this clonotype turned up many times. The chain combines TRBV6-2 or TRBV6-3 with TRBJ1-2; D remains unclear. V shed 7 bases and J shed 4 bases, with 13 bases lying between them. The CDR3 sequence is 13 residues long. Germline CDR1 and CDR2: MNHEY and SVGEGT. The CDR3 coding sequence is TGTGCCAGCAAAACCCAGGACCTCTATGGCTACACCTTC. Residues: CASKTQDLYGYTF.

A few counts support this clonotype. The chain links TRBV30 to TRBJ1-5; D is uncertain. Trimming stripped 1 base from V and 0 bases from J, with 7 bases between. Germline lookup yields CDR1 GTSNPN and CDR2 SVGIG (reference sequence). There are 14 residues in the CDR3. Written as DNA, the CDR3 is TGTGCCTGGAGTGGTGCGGATAGCAATCAGCCCCAGCATTTT. It is translated as CAWSGADSNQPQHF. Looking up the rest from reference TRBV30 and TRBJ1-5 gives the full variable domain: SQTIHQWPATLVQPVGSPLSLECTVEGTSNPNLYWYRQAAGRGLQLLFYSVGIGQISSEVPQNLSASRPQDRQFILSSKKLLLSDSGFYLCAWSGADSNQPQHFGDGTRLSIL.

This clonotype came up many times. The J gene is TRBJ1-1, the V gene TRBV25-1; weak D call: TRBD1 (6 bases). V was clipped by 7 bases and J by 5 bases, with 14 bases between them. This CDR3 has 13 amino acids. Germline CDR1 reads MGHDK; CDR2 reads SYGVNS. CDR3: CASIIRGGTEAFF. For the CDR3, the DNA is TGTGCCAGCATTATTAGGGGGGGGACTGAAGCTTTCTTT.

This clonotype was counted between two and nine times. The genes are TRBV6-1 and TRBJ2-7; 8 nucleotides match TRBD1. The germline CDR1 and CDR2 sequences are MNHNS and SASEGT. The ends lost 8 bases at V and 4 bases at J; junction bases unmatched: 10. This CDR3 comprises 14 residues. The CDR3 sequence: CASSGQGFTYEQYF. In DNA, the CDR3 is TGTGCCAGCTCCGGACAGGGCTTTACGTACGAGCAGTACTTC.

This chain connects TRBV7-9 to TRBJ1-2; D perhaps matches TRBD1 (5 bases). The CDR3 is made up of 15 amino acids. The V gene's germline CDR1 is SEHNR and CDR2 FQNEAQ (reference sequence). V was shortened by 0 bases and J by 5 bases, with 13 bases between the two germline ends. CDR3 amino acids: CASSLAYRLEYGYTF. CDR3 coding DNA: TGTGCCAGCAGCTTAGCGTACAGGCTGGAGTATGGCTACACCTTC.

Ten or more counts support this clonotype. The V gene is TRBV12-3 or TRBV12-4, the J gene TRBJ1-5, with unresolved D. V lost 1 base, J lost 0 bases, and 13 bases lay in between. This CDR3 is built from 17 residues. The CDR3 sequence is CASSLGRRVLSNQPQHF. For the CDR3, the DNA is TGTGCCAGCAGTTTAGGTAGGAGGGTGCTTAGCAATCAGCCCCAGCATTTT.

The J gene is TRBJ2-5, the V gene TRBV6-1, with 7 bases aligning to TRBD1. Germline CDR1 and CDR2: MNHNS and SASEGT. The CDR3 sequence is 13 residues long. V was clipped by 10 bases and J by 4 bases; unmatched bases: 9. The CDR3, as DNA: TGTGCCACCCTCCGAACAGGGGTAGAGACCCAGTACTTC. Translation gives CATLRTGVETQYF.

This clonotype was picked up many times. CDR3: CSARLGGRLTGELFF. CDR3 coding DNA: TGCAGTGCTAGATTGGGCGGGAGACTCACCGGGGAGCTGTTTTTT. This chain joins TRBV20-1 and TRBJ2-2, with 7 bases aligning to TRBD2. Looked up from germline, CDR1 is DFQATT and CDR2 is SNEGSKA (reference sequence). V lost 2 bases and J lost 4; bases outside the gene matches: 7. The CDR3 length is 15 residues.

Many counts were recorded for this clonotype. The chain uses TRBV6-1 and TRBJ1-2, with D possibly being TRBD1 (5 bases). In germline, CDR1 is MNHNS, CDR2 SASEGT. The CDR3 totals 15 residues. Trimming shortened V by 6 bases and J by 8 bases, and 22 bases separated the two germline ends. The CDR3 bases are TGTGCCAGCAGCCCCGGACGGCGCGGGGCGGGAGGCTACACCTTC. Protein sequence: CASSPGRRGAGGYTF.

This clonotype occurred many times. The gene calls are TRBV5-1 and TRBJ2-7, with 9 bases matching TRBD1. The V gene end was trimmed by 0 bases and the J gene end by 4 bases; junction bases not matched to a gene: 5. Germline values: CDR1 SGHRS, CDR2 YFSETQ. This CDR3 spans 15 amino acids. The CDR3 DNA is TGCGCCAGCAGCTTGGCAACAGGGGGCCATTACGAGCAGTACTTC. This codes for CASSLATGGHYEQYF.

In its sample, this clonotype was seen many times. The junction departs from the called germline gene at one end, perhaps through a read error. The chain links TRBV6-5 to TRBJ1-1; no firm D call. The germline V gene has CDR1 MNHEY and CDR2 SVGAGI. The CDR3 contains 15 residues. The CDR3 nucleotides read TGTGTCAGCAGTTACGTTTCGGGTTCGAACACTGAAGCTTTCTTT. Translation gives CVSSYVSGSNTEAFF.

There are many counts of this clonotype. J is TRBJ1-1 and V is TRBV5-4, with D maybe TRBD1 (6 bases). CDR1 and CDR2 from the germline V gene are SGHNT and YYREEE (reference sequence). CDR3 length: 13 amino acids. The V gene lost 6 bases and the J gene lost 6 bases, with 15 bases spanning the gap. Here the CDR3 reads CASNTEGGPEAFF. CDR3 DNA: TGTGCCAGCAACACCGAAGGGGGGCCTGAAGCTTTCTTT.

This chain links TRBV19 with TRBJ1-1; a weak D match, TRBD1 (6 bases). V was shortened by 3 bases and J by 6 bases, with 14 bases between the two germline ends. Germline CDR1 and CDR2: LNHDA and SQIVND (reference sequence). The length of the CDR3 is 14 residues. The CDR3, as DNA: TGTGCCAGTAGTATCCCGCACAGGGAATCTGAAGCTTTCTTT. Its protein is CASSIPHRESEAFF.

The gene calls are TRBV12-3 or TRBV12-4 and TRBJ1-3, with a tentative D call TRBD1 (5 bases). The length of the CDR3 is 15 residues. The V gene lost 5 bases and the J gene lost 0 bases, with 11 bases spanning the gap. This chain's CDR3 is CASSNRFSSGNTIYF. The CDR3 coding sequence is TGTGCCAGCAGTAACAGGTTCTCCTCTGGAAACACCATATATTTT.

This clonotype occurred many times. The chain carries TRBV7-3 and TRBJ2-7, with D unclear. V was shortened by 2 bases and J by 0 bases, with 8 bases between the two germline ends. CDR1 is SGHTA, CDR2 FQGTGA, per germline. The CDR3 covers 14 residues. CDR3 DNA: TGTGCCAGCAGCTTAGGACCGTACTCCTACGAGCAGTACTTC. Translating gives CASSLGPYSYEQYF.

This clonotype was counted many times. The chain uses TRBV4-2 and TRBJ2-7; 10 bases are a match to TRBD2. CDR3 length: 15 residues. Per germline, CDR1 LGHNA and CDR2 YNFKEQ. V gave up 1 base and J gave up 7 bases; unmatched junction bases: 7. The CDR3 nucleotides are TGTGCCAGCAGCCAAGGGGTAGCGGGAGGTCAGGAGCAGTACTTC. It is translated as CASSQGVAGGQEQYF.

This clonotype was picked up a small number of times. This chain connects TRBV12-3 or TRBV12-4 to TRBJ2-7, with 8 bases identical to TRBD1. V shed 3 bases, J shed 6 bases, and the junction held 4 bases outside the gene matches. This CDR3 contains 13 residues. The CDR3 bases are TGTGCCAGCAGTTTGGTGCAGGGGGCCGAGCAGTACTTC. Its translation is CASSLVQGAEQYF.

There are many counts of this clonotype. This chain joins TRBV9 and TRBJ1-2, with D maybe TRBD1 (5 bases). The germline CDR1 and CDR2 sequences are SGDLS and YYNGEE. V shed 4 bases and J shed 5 bases, with 18 bases lying between them. The CDR3 is 15 amino acids. CDR3 coding DNA: TGTGCCAGCAGCCTAGGGGTCACGGAGGGTTATGGCTACACCTTC. It encodes CASSLGVTEGYGYTF.

This clonotype was detected ten times or more. Since a much larger clone is just one base distant, this may be a read error. This rearrangement joins TRBV28 to TRBJ2-5, with a tentative D call TRBD1 (5 bases). Looked up from germline, CDR1 is MDHEN and CDR2 is SYDVKM. The CDR3 has 17 residues. In nucleotides, the CDR3 is TGTGCCAGCAGTCCTAGTAAGGGTAGGGGATGGCAAGAGACCAAGTACTTC. Protein sequence: CASSPSKGRGWQETKYF.

Of note for this clonotype: This may stem from a read error, because a much larger clone lies one nucleotide away. This CDR3 is CASSVEGRVGQPQDF. The CDR3 region has the DNA TGTGCCAGCAGCGTAGAGGGCAGGGTGGGTCAGCCCCAGGATTTT. The chain couples TRBV9 to TRBJ1-5; weak D call: TRBD1 (5 bases). The germline V gene encodes CDR1 SGDLS and CDR2 YYNGEE. The CDR3 has 15 residues.

This clonotype was recorded at least ten times. The chain is built from TRBV7-2 and TRBJ2-5; 8 bases map to TRBD2. This CDR3 region has 12 residues. V lost 5 bases to trimming and J lost 7 bases; unmatched junction nucleotides: 3. Germline V gives CDR1 SGHTA, CDR2 FQGNSA. Here the CDR3 DNA reads TGTGCCAGCAGCCCGGCGGGGGGGACCCAGTACTTC. It translates to CASSPAGGTQYF.

The chain has TRBV28 and TRBJ2-2; tentatively, D is TRBD2 (7 bases). Trimming took 10 bases from V and 7 from J, leaving 13 bases between them. Germline assignment: CDR1 MDHEN and CDR2 SYDVKM. The CDR3 runs to 12 residues. CDR3 amino acids: CAIRGAGGELFF. As DNA, the CDR3 is TGTGCCATCCGGGGGGCCGGCGGGGAGCTGTTTTTT.

The rearrangement links TRBV18 to TRBJ1-3; D is possibly TRBD1 (6 bases). The CDR3 consists of 15 residues. The germline V gene has CDR1 KGHSH and CDR2 LQKENI. Trimming pared 3 bases from V and 0 bases from J, leaving 9 bases between. The CDR3 sequence is CASSPDRSSGNTIYF. The CDR3, as DNA: TGTGCCAGCTCACCTGACAGGTCCTCTGGAAACACCATATATTTT.

This clonotype was counted ten times or more. The rearrangement links TRBV7-2 to TRBJ2-7; TRBD2 is a possible D gene (5 bases). This CDR3 comprises 16 residues. Germline V gene data show CDR1 as SGHTA and CDR2 as FQGNSA. V dropped 4 bases and J dropped 2 bases, with 18 bases sitting between them. CDR3 in amino acids: CASSSAGVASAYEQYF. Here the CDR3 DNA reads TGTGCCAGCAGCTCAGCCGGGGTGGCCAGTGCCTACGAGCAGTACTTC.

This clonotype was detected ten times or more. This chain joins TRBV4-1 and TRBJ1-1, with 11 bases lining up with TRBD1. Trimming took 1 base from V and 4 from J; bases not matched to a gene: 8. The germline V gene has CDR1 MGHRA and CDR2 YSYEKL. The CDR3 consists of 17 residues. This chain's CDR3 is CASSQVWGQGGRTEAFF. In nucleotides, the CDR3 is TGCGCCAGCAGCCAAGTTTGGGGACAGGGGGGGCGCACTGAAGCTTTCTTT.

This clonotype has a count of ten or more. This chain links TRBV20-1 with TRBJ2-7, with TRBD2 as a possible D gene (6 bases). Trimming took 6 bases from V and 2 from J, leaving 14 bases between them. CDR3 length: 13 residues. Germline CDR1 reads DFQATT; CDR2 reads SNEGSKA (reference sequence). The CDR3 here is CSAFTGDTYEQYF. The CDR3 DNA reads as TGCAGTGCATTCACGGGAGACACCTACGAGCAGTACTTC.